This T cell receptor (beta chain) was found in a study of blood T cell repertoires in COVID-19. Across the whole study: Collection of acute and convalescent COVID-19 samples took place in the United States, Italy and Spain. Sample material is recorded as cDNA or gDNA derived from T cells, B-cell-depleted T cells, or PBMCs.

Some clones are missing from TCRdb's copy, which holds only in-frame ones; the method was immunoSEQ multiplex PCR. The table includes over 45,000 clones, more than 85% detected once. The CDR3 has 11 amino acids. Germline lookup yields CDR1 WSHSY and CDR2 SAAADI. Trimming left V 8 bases short and J 4 bases short, with 8 bases between. The sample was peripheral blood. The V call is TRBV10-2, the J call TRBJ1-2; D may be TRBD1 (5 bases). The clonotype originates from a man in his fifties with acute or convalescent COVID-19. The CDR3 DNA reads as TGCGCCAGCGGGGGAGGCTATGGCTACACCTTC. It codes for CASGGGYGYTF.